This TCR beta chain was observed in a study of T cell responses to AZD1222 COVID-19 vaccine. Study-wide results and caveats: Females made up more of the donors, who were largely white British, and clonal diversity may have come out too low.

There are 14 residues in the CDR3. V lost 0 bases, J lost 1 base, and 4 bases lay in between. Germline loops: CDR1 GTSNPN, CDR2 SVGIG (reference sequence). Produced via immunoSEQ multiplex PCR; TCRdb's table is partial and in-frame only. The sample includes 150,000 to 200,000 clones, roughly 94% of them seen just once. Of note for this clone: Its antigen is currently unknown.

The rearrangement links TRBV30 to TRBJ1-6; D not resolved. Sequences were derived from peripheral blood, sampled 28 days after the second AZD1222 dose. This receptor was taken from an adult who received the AZD1222 COVID-19 vaccine. This CDR3 is CAWSVASYNSPLHF. The CDR3 nucleotides read TGTGCCTGGAGTGTAGCTTCCTATAATTCACCCCTCCACTTT.